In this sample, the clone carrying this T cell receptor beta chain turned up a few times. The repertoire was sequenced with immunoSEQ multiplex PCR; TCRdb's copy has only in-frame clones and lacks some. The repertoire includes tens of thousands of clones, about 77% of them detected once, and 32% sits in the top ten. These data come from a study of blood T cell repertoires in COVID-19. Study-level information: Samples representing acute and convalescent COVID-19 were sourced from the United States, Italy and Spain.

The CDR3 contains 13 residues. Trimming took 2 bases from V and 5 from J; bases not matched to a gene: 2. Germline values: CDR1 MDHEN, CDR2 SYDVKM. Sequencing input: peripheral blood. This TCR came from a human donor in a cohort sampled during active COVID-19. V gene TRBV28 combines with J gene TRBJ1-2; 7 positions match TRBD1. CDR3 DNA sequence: TGTGCCAGCAGTTTACGGGACAGTTATGGCTACACCTTC. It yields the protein CASSLRDSYGYTF.